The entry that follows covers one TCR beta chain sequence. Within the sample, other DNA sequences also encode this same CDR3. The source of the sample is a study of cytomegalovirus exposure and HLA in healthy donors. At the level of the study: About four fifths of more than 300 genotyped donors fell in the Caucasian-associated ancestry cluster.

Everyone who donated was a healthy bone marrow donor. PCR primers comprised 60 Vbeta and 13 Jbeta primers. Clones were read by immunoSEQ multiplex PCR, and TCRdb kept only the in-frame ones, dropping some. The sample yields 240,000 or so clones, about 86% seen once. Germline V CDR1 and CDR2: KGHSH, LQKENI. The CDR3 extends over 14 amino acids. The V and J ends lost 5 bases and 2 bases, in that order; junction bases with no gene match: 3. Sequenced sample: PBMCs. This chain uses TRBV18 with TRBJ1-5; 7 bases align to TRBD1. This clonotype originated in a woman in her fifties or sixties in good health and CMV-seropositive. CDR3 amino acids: CASSRQGGNQPQHF. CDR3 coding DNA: TGTGCCAGCTCAAGACAGGGAGGCAATCAGCCCCAGCATTTT.